This TCR beta chain was sequenced during a study of cytomegalovirus exposure and HLA in healthy donors. Study findings and constraints: Cytomegalovirus-associated TCR beta chains were listed, numbering some 150. Reported results showed that the classifier diagnosed cytomegalovirus status with high specificity and sensitivity.

TCRdb keeps only in-frame clones here, not all; method: immunoSEQ multiplex PCR. Of roughly 100,000 clones listed, about 87% are singletons. The germline gives CDR1 SQVTM, CDR2 ANQGSEA. The CDR3 loop spans 14 amino acids. The trim removed 1 base at V and 3 bases at J, leaving 3 bases unmatched. In regard to this clone: Its antigen is not known.

Sequencing input: PBMCs. The chain joins TRBV29-1 to TRBJ2-1, with 7 bases fitting TRBD1. The TCR was taken from a woman aged 18-30 years in good health and CMV-seropositive. CDR3 coding DNA: TGCAGCGTTGAAGCCCACAGGGGCTACAATGAGCAGTTCTTC. Protein sequence: CSVEAHRGYNEQFF.